One and the same sample provided the 3 T cell receptor beta chains below, sequenced in a study of cytomegalovirus exposure and HLA in healthy donors. PCR involved 60 Vbeta and 13 Jbeta primers. The table came from immunoSEQ multiplex PCR; TCRdb's copy has only in-frame clones and leaves some out. In the table there are 190,000 or so clones, 75% to 90% of which are singletons. Input material: PBMCs. The receptors shown here come from a boy younger than 18 in good health and CMV-seronegative.

This chain joins TRBV11-3 and TRBJ1-1, with 7 positions matching TRBD1. The V gene's germline CDR1 is SGHNT and CDR2 YENEEA. The CDR3 runs 14 residues. After removal of 5 bases from V and 8 bases from J, the junction contained 11 bases not matched to a gene. The CDR3 here is CASSAYRGKGEAFF. The CDR3 DNA sequence: TGTGCCAGCAGCGCTTACAGGGGTAAAGGGGAAGCTTTCTTT.

This chain links TRBV2 with TRBJ2-1; D gene uncertain. The CDR3 consists of 14 residues. With 2 bases removed from V and 5 bases from J, the gap between germline ends came to 10 bases. CDR1 is SNHLY, CDR2 FYNNEI, per germline. The CDR3, as DNA: TGTGCCAGCAGTGAATGGTACAACAACAATGAGCAGTTCTTC. Amino acid sequence: CASSEWYNNNEQFF.

The rearrangement links TRBV25-1 to TRBJ2-1; D is perhaps TRBD2 (5 bases). The CDR3 spans 13 residues. V was shortened by 9 bases and J by 4 bases, with 13 bases between the two germline ends. Looked up from germline, CDR1 is MGHDK and CDR2 is SYGVNS. CDR3 region: CASSITSYNEQFF. CDR3 nucleotide sequence: TGTGCCAGTTCAATTACTAGTTACAATGAGCAGTTCTTC.